The following is a T cell receptor (beta chain) sequence with its context. Its antigen is unidentified. Template switching (which added a universal primer site) was used, and cDNA carried unique molecular identifiers. One entry per CDR3 protein results from TCRdb running MiXCR on the 5' RACE reads. The table lists roughly 1.6 million distinct CDR3 sequences, 32% of them singletons. This entry comes from a study of identical twins. General study findings and limits: Within cord blood, abundant beta clonotypes carried fewer insertions, but memory repertoires showed no such trend. Surplus twin overlap in beta out-of-frame sequences was less pronounced. The study reached conclusions through statistical analysis that was cross-sectional, not following the same donors.

Sequencing was carried out using cord blood. This clonotype originated in a newborn girl in good health.

The CDR3 nucleotides read TGTGCCAGCAGCCGGGACAGGGTTGTTCAGCCCCAGCATTTT. Translated, it gives CASSRDRVVQPQHF. The rearrangement links TRBV28 to TRBJ1-5, with 9 bases that match TRBD1. The CDR3 covers 14 residues. Germline CDR1 MDHEN, CDR2 SYDVKM. Trimming took 6 bases from V and 6 from J; bases not matched to a gene: 6. Together with reference TRBV28 and TRBJ1-5, the CDR3 gives the full variable domain: DVKVTQSSRYLVKRTGEKVFLECVQDMDHENMFWYRQDPGLGLRLIYFSYDVKMKEKGDIPEGYSVSREKKERFSLILESASTNQTSMYLCASSRDRVVQPQHFGDGTRLSIL.